This T cell receptor (beta chain) was profiled in a study of vaccination effects on CD4 cells after COVID-19. Study conclusions and caveats: The study dataset contains few convalescent patients and includes no early post-infection timepoints.

As for this clone: Antigen unknown.

Trimming removed 3 bases from V and 6 bases from J, with 12 bases in between. Per germline, CDR1 SGHAT and CDR2 FQNNGV. The CDR3 contains 15 residues. Clones were read by immunoSEQ multiplex PCR, and TCRdb kept only the in-frame ones, dropping some. The data show 30,000 to 40,000 clones, around 70% seen once. Prior to sequencing, the ViraFEST assay stimulated PBMC with viral peptide pools, which expanded the antigen-specific CD4+ T cells. Cells that had been cultured for about 10 days were the source of isolated CD4+ T cells. People in the vaccine group had not been infected with SARS-CoV-2 before, and their nucleocapsid antibodies were negative. Cultures used approximately 2 million PBMC per well, 9 to 10 IU/ml IL-2 and 9.5 to 10 ug/ml peptides. Each culture had half its medium swapped for IL-2 medium on days 3 and 7.

This TCR was recovered from a human donor who received a COVID-19 vaccine. The rearrangement uses TRBV11-2 and TRBJ1-6; D might be TRBD1 (5 bases). The starting material was CD4+ T cells from PBMCs cultured with SARS-CoV-2 spike peptides, obtained before COVID-19 vaccination. The CDR3 reads CASSLRGFSNSPLHF. The CDR3 nucleotides read TGTGCCAGCAGCTTGAGGGGCTTTAGTAATTCACCCCTCCACTTT.